The 27 T cell receptor beta chains presented below share a single source sample, sequenced in a study of monozygotic twins with inflammatory bowel disease. Reanalyzing the 5' RACE reads, TCRdb keeps one entry per CDR3 protein, without DNA. The sample totals 200,000 to 250,000 distinct CDR3 sequences. Sequences were obtained from blood. The receptors here all came from a human donor with ulcerative colitis or Crohn's disease, or a healthy co-twin of an affected twin (not recorded which).

The chain employs TRBV20-1 and TRBJ2-3; checking the TCRdb D call of TRBD1 is not possible without DNA. Germline CDR1 DFQATT, CDR2 SNEGSKA (reference sequence). The CDR3 length is 15 residues. This CDR3 reads CSAGNIRGDTDTQYF.

This clonotype ranks as medium-sized (0.01 to 0.1%) in terms of frequency. The V call is TRBV7-2, the J call TRBJ2-1; the D gene TCRdb calls, TRBD2, cannot be checked with no DNA. The CDR3 contains 16 residues. Looked up from germline, CDR1 is SGHTA and CDR2 is FQGNSA. CDR3 sequence: CASSLGGSGGWNEQFF.

The chain employs TRBV20-1 and TRBJ2-2; the TRBD1 assignment by TCRdb is unverifiable without DNA. Per germline, CDR1 DFQATT and CDR2 SNEGSKA (reference sequence). The CDR3 contains 15 residues. CDR3 loop: CSARGDRKNTGELFF.

The chain links TRBV19 to TRBJ2-3; TCRdb's D gene call, TRBD1, goes unchecked for lack of DNA. Germline V gives CDR1 LNHDA, CDR2 SQIVND (reference sequence). CDR3 length: 15 amino acids. The CDR3: CASSIAGGGTDTQYF.

The gene calls are TRBV5-1 and TRBJ2-5; TCRdb's assignment of TRBD1 cannot be checked, as there is no DNA. This CDR3 contains 15 residues. Germline V CDR1 and CDR2: SGHRS, YFSETQ. CDR3: CASSLEKGAGETQYF.

The rearrangement links TRBV12-3 or TRBV12-4 to TRBJ2-2. The CDR3 is made up of 13 amino acids. The CDR3 loop reads CASRDVNTGELFF.

This sequence joins TRBV5-6 and TRBJ2-3; checking the TCRdb D call of TRBD1 is not possible without DNA. CDR3 length equals 16 residues. Germline CDR1 SGHDT, CDR2 YYEEEE. CDR3 amino acids: CASSFEGTVKTDTQYF.

The chain employs TRBV23-1 and TRBJ2-2; TCRdb calls TRBD2, which cannot be checked without DNA. TRBV23-1 is designated an ORF whose function remains uncertain. This CDR3 has 20 amino acids. The CDR3 protein is CASSQLPTRKRGIFGGELFF.

This sequence joins TRBV18 and TRBJ1-4; the TCRdb call, TRBD1, lacks DNA for checking. In germline, CDR1 is KGHSH, CDR2 LQKENI. The CDR3 extends over 15 amino acids. The CDR3 region is CASSPPGQVNEKLFF.

The rearrangement links TRBV7-9 to TRBJ2-1. The CDR3 is 13 amino acids. CDR1 is SEHNR and CDR2 is FQNEAQ in the germline V gene (reference sequence). Here the CDR3 reads CASSPREQFEQLF.

The V gene is TRBV20-1, the J gene TRBJ1-2; checking the TCRdb D call of TRBD1 is not possible without DNA. CDR1 and CDR2 from the germline V gene are DFQATT and SNEGSKA (reference sequence). The CDR3 extends over 13 amino acids. The CDR3 sequence is CSARGGAGYGYTF.

This chain links TRBV5-1 with TRBJ2-1; TCRdb calls TRBD2, which cannot be checked without DNA. CDR1 is SGHRS and CDR2 is YFSETQ in the germline V gene. CDR3 size: 15 residues. CDR3 region: CASSLRLAGGDEQFF.

V usage is TRBV27 and J usage is TRBJ2-1. The CDR3 runs 15 residues. Germline V CDR1 and CDR2: MNHEY, SMNVEV (reference sequence). The CDR3 here is CASTLSFLSYNEQFF.

The rearrangement links TRBV12-3 or TRBV12-4 to TRBJ1-6; the TRBD1 assignment by TCRdb is unverifiable without DNA. The CDR3 extends over 14 amino acids. The CDR3 spells CASSLGQGPSPLHF.

The chain employs TRBV5-1 and TRBJ1-6. This CDR3 contains 15 residues. The germline V gene encodes CDR1 SGHRS and CDR2 YFSETQ. The chain's CDR3 is CASSSLGEEDSPLHF.

This chain uses TRBV5-1 with TRBJ2-5; as DNA is missing, the TRBD2 call by TCRdb cannot be tested. The CDR3 length is 14 residues. Per the germline V gene, CDR1 is SGHRS and CDR2 is YFSETQ. The chain's CDR3 is CASSFAGLGETQYF.

This CDR3 is CASSQEKEITGELFF. This sequence joins TRBV4-2 and TRBJ2-2. Germline V gene data show CDR1 as LGHNA and CDR2 as YNFKEQ. The CDR3 runs to 15 residues.

The chain links TRBV5-1 to TRBJ2-3. CDR3 length: 17 residues. The germline V gene encodes CDR1 SGHRS and CDR2 YFSETQ. The CDR3 loop reads CASSLAAASTRTDTQYF.

The CDR3 protein is CATSDFRQGRNEQFF. The rearrangement joins TRBV24-1 to TRBJ2-1; absent DNA, TCRdb's TRBD1 call cannot be checked. Germline values: CDR1 KGHDR, CDR2 SFDVKD. The CDR3 is made up of 15 amino acids.

This chain connects TRBV10-3 to TRBJ1-1; absent DNA, TCRdb's TRBD1 call cannot be checked. Germline V gives CDR1 ENHRY, CDR2 SYGVKD. The CDR3 covers 15 residues. The CDR3 sequence is CAISEANRVNTEAFF.

This chain joins TRBV3-1 and TRBJ1-6; TCRdb's assignment of TRBD1 cannot be checked, as there is no DNA. The CDR3 runs to 17 residues. Germline loops: CDR1 LGHDT, CDR2 YNNKEL (reference sequence). CDR3 in amino acids: CASSQDQGVTYNSPLHF.

The chain is built from TRBV7-3 and TRBJ2-1. Germline lookup yields CDR1 SGHTA and CDR2 FQGTGA. CDR3 size: 11 residues. The CDR3 is CASSSGLEQFF.

CDR3 residues: CSVLATGTIYEQYF. V is TRBV29-1 and J is TRBJ2-7; the TCRdb call, TRBD1, lacks DNA for checking. Germline-derived CDR1 and CDR2 are SQVTM and ANQGSEA. This CDR3 has 14 amino acids.

The genes are TRBV19 and TRBJ1-5; TCRdb designates TRBD1, a call that cannot be tested without DNA. CDR3 size: 12 residues. Germline CDR1 LNHDA, CDR2 SQIVND (reference sequence). CDR3 residues: CASSPLDQPQHF.

This chain joins TRBV4-1 and TRBJ2-7; as DNA is missing, the TRBD2 call by TCRdb cannot be tested. CDR1 and CDR2 (germline): MGHRA, YSYEKL. This CDR3 is built from 15 residues. The chain's CDR3 is CASSHSFRGEDEQYF.

V is TRBV4-3 and J is TRBJ2-7; the D call from TCRdb, TRBD1, cannot be confirmed without DNA. Germline assignment: CDR1 LGHNA and CDR2 YSLEER. CDR3 length: 18 residues. CDR3 residues: CASSQIIAGGQASYEQYF.

The CDR3 sequence is CSAPQGATNTEAFF. The gene calls are TRBV20-1 and TRBJ1-1; TCRdb's assignment of TRBD1 cannot be checked, as there is no DNA. The CDR3 contains 14 residues. The germline V gene has CDR1 DFQATT and CDR2 SNEGSKA (reference sequence).